The source of this TCR beta chain is a study of cytomegalovirus exposure and HLA in healthy donors. The study's findings and limits: A few CMV-associated chains were confirmed in vitro to be specific for CMV antigens.

It was with 60 Vbeta and 13 Jbeta primers that the PCR ran. This table comes from immunoSEQ multiplex PCR, and its TCRdb copy is limited to in-frame clones, with some not included. The sample has fewer than 200,000 clones; roughly 82% are singletons. A note on this clone: Its matching antigen is unknown.

Donors showed nominal health when sampled, although they likely had unrecorded immune exposures. The sequenced sample consisted of PBMCs. This receptor was obtained from a girl aged 2-10 years in good health and CMV-seropositive.

The CDR3 region is CASSLGIGGGYTF. The DNA of the CDR3 is TGCGCCAGCAGCTTGGGGATCGGAGGGGGCTACACCTTC. The chain carries TRBV5-1 and TRBJ1-2, with D unresolved. V was pared by 0 bases and J by 8 bases, with 11 bases between. The CDR3 sequence is 13 residues long. In germline, CDR1 is SGHRS, CDR2 YFSETQ.